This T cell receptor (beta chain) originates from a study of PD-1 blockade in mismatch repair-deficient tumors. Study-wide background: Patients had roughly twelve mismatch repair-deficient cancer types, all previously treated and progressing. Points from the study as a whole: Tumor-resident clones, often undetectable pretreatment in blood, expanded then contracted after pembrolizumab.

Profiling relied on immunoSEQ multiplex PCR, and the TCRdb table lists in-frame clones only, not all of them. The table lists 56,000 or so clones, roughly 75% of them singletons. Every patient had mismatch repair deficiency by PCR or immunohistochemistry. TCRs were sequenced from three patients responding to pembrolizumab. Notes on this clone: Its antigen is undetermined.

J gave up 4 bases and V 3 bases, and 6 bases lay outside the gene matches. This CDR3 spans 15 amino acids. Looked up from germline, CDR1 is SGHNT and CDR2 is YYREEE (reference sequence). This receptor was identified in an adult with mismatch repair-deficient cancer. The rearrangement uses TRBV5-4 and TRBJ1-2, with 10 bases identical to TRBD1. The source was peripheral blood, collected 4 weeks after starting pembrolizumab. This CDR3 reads CASSSRDRGGYGYTF. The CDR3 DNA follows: TGTGCCAGCAGCTCCCGGGACAGGGGCGGCTATGGCTACACCTTC. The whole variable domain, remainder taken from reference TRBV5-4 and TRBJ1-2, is ETGVTQSPTHLIKTRGQQVTLRCSSQSGHNTVSWYQQALGQGPQFIFQYYREEENGRGNFPPRFSGLQFPNYSSELNVNALELDDSALYLCASSSRDRGGYGYTFGSGTRLTVV.